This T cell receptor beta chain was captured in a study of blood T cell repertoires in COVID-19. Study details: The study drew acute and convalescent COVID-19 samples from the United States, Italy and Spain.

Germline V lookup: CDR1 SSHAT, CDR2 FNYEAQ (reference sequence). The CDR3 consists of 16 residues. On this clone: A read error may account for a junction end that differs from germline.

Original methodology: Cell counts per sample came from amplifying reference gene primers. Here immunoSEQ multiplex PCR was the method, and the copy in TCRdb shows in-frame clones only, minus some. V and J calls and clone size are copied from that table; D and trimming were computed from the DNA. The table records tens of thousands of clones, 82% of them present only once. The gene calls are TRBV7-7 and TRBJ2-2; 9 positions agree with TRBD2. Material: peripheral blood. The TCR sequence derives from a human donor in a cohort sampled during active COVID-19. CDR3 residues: CASSRLAATQPGELFF. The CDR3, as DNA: TGTGCTAGCAGCAGACTAGCGGCGACCCAGCCCGGGGAGCTGTTTTTT. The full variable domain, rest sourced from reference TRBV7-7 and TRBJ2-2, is GAGVSQSPRYKVTKRGQDVTLRCDPISSHATLYWYQQALGQGPEFLTYFNYEAQPDKSGLPSDRFSAERPEGSISTLTIQRTEQRDSAMYRCASSRLAATQPGELFFGEGSRLTVL.